These 32 T cell receptor beta chains came from one sample sequenced in a study of cytomegalovirus exposure and HLA in healthy donors. Vbeta (60) and Jbeta (13) primers were used in the PCR. Assay: immunoSEQ multiplex PCR; the TCRdb copy retains only in-frame clones and omits some. The sample gives 160,000 or so clones, around three quarters of which show up once; over 0.95% is in the top ten. Specimen: PBMCs. The receptors here all came from a middle-aged woman in good health and CMV-seronegative.

This rearrangement joins TRBV10-3 to TRBJ2-5, with D perhaps matching TRBD1 (6 bases). This CDR3 has 13 amino acids. V lost 8 bases to trimming and J lost 0 bases, with 10 bases between them. Germline CDR1 and CDR2: ENHRY and SYGVKD. In DNA, the CDR3 is TGTGCCATCTCGAAGGGGGACCAAGAGACCCAGTACTTC. Its translation: CAISKGDQETQYF.

V usage is TRBV19 and J usage is TRBJ1-5; D may be TRBD1 (6 bases). CDR3 length: 13 amino acids. Germline loops: CDR1 LNHDA, CDR2 SQIVND (reference sequence). Trimming removed 8 bases at V and 6 bases at J, with 14 bases between. The CDR3 loop reads CASCGGLGQPQHF. As DNA, the CDR3 is TGTGCCAGTTGCGGGGGGCTGGGTCAGCCCCAGCATTTT.

This chain links TRBV5-1 with TRBJ2-3, with D possibly being TRBD2 (5 bases). The germline CDR1 and CDR2 sequences are SGHRS and YFSETQ. The CDR3 length is 15 residues. V was shortened by 2 bases and J by 0 bases, with 10 bases between the two germline ends. CDR3 nucleotides: TGCGCCAGCAGCTTAGGGAGTTCTAGCACAGATACGCAGTATTTT. This codes for CASSLGSSSTDTQYF.

A word on this clone: Other DNA sequences from this sample encode an identical CDR3 as well. The chain uses TRBV19 and TRBJ1-5; 7 bases are a match to TRBD1. CDR3 size: 14 residues. The V gene end was trimmed by 5 bases and the J gene end by 3 bases; junction bases not matched to a gene: 4. The germline V gene has CDR1 LNHDA and CDR2 SQIVND (reference sequence). This chain's CDR3 is CASSSTGFNQPQHF. The CDR3 coding sequence is TGTGCCAGTAGTTCGACAGGGTTCAATCAGCCCCAGCATTTT.

The V and J genes are TRBV5-1 and TRBJ2-3, with D tentatively TRBD1 (6 bases). V shed 1 base and J shed 0 bases, with 9 bases lying between them. The CDR3 is 15 residues long. CDR1 SGHRS and CDR2 YFSETQ come from the germline V gene. For the CDR3, the DNA is TGCGCCAGCAGCTTGCCGACAGGCAGCACAGATACGCAGTATTTT. It translates to CASSLPTGSTDTQYF.

The rearrangement links TRBV19 to TRBJ1-2; D may be TRBD1 (5 bases). Germline V lookup: CDR1 LNHDA, CDR2 SQIVND (reference sequence). The ends were cut back, 6 bases at V and 8 bases at J, with 16 bases in the middle. The CDR3 loop spans 13 amino acids. CDR3 region: CASSQGSLYGYTF. The CDR3 DNA reads TGTGCCAGTAGCCAGGGTTCCCTCTACGGCTACACCTTC.

The chain is built from TRBV10-3 and TRBJ1-5, with 9 bases fitting TRBD1. Germline V gives CDR1 ENHRY, CDR2 SYGVKD. The V gene end was trimmed by 8 bases and the J gene end by 3 bases; junction bases not matched to a gene: 8. This CDR3 is 15 amino acids long. The CDR3 is CAIREDRGNNQPQHF. The CDR3 DNA is TGTGCCATCCGCGAGGACAGGGGTAACAATCAGCCCCAGCATTTT.

The genes are TRBV5-8 and TRBJ1-1; 7 bases are shared with TRBD1. Germline-derived CDR1 and CDR2 are SGHTS and YDEGEE. CDR3 length equals 16 residues. Trimming cost V 0 bases and J 4 bases; bases outside gene matches: 9. CDR3 DNA: TGTGCCAGCAGCTTGGTTCAGGGGGAATGGGGCACTGAAGCTTTCTTT. This sequence encodes CASSLVQGEWGTEAFF.

This clone was counted only a few times. A junction boundary mismatches the germline segment, possibly from a read error. V is TRBV5-1 and J is TRBJ1-1, with 11 positions matching TRBD1. Germline V gene lookup returns CDR1 SGHRS and CDR2 YFSETQ. This CDR3 is built from 12 residues. CDR3 amino acids: CASSLGQGGAFF. CDR3 nucleotide sequence: TGCGCCAGCAGTTTGGGACAGGGGGGAGCTTTCTTT.

CDR3 sequence reads: CASSRDPSSGSYEQYF. The CDR3 DNA reads TGTGCCAGCAGTCGCGACCCCTCTAGCGGGTCCTACGAGCAGTACTTC. The V and J genes are TRBV6-6 and TRBJ2-7; 8 bases are a match to TRBD2. V lost 5 bases, J lost 1 base, and 10 bases stayed unmatched. The length of the CDR3 is 16 residues. The V gene's germline CDR1 is MNHNY and CDR2 SVGAGI (reference sequence).

This clone was seen only once. The V call is TRBV4-1, the J call TRBJ2-1, with 10 bases matching TRBD2. The V gene's germline CDR1 is MGHRA and CDR2 YSYEKL. This CDR3 contains 16 residues. V was clipped by 1 base and J by 9 bases; unmatched bases: 9. The CDR3 DNA reads as TGCGCCAGCAGCCAAGGTGTCCTAGCGGGAGTGGGTGAGCAGTTCTTC. As protein: CASSQGVLAGVGEQFF.

A remark on this clone: The junction does not match germline at one end; this may be a read error. This chain links TRBV6-1 with TRBJ1-5, with D uncertain. The CDR3 loop spans 14 amino acids. Germline V gene lookup returns CDR1 MNHNS and CDR2 SASEGT. The CDR3 DNA sequence: TGTGCCAGCAGCGAAGGCGGTGGCAATCAGCCCCAGCATTTT. Translation: CASSEGGGNQPQHF.

V usage is TRBV11-3 and J usage is TRBJ2-3, with TRBD1 matching 9 bases. V lost 4 bases and J lost 5; bases outside the gene matches: 7. The CDR3 runs 15 residues. Looked up from germline, CDR1 is SGHNT and CDR2 is YENEEA. The CDR3: CASSSRQGDKDTQYF. For the CDR3, the DNA is TGTGCCAGCAGCTCCCGACAGGGGGATAAAGATACGCAGTATTTT.

The V and J genes are TRBV10-3 and TRBJ2-1, with D maybe TRBD1 (5 bases). V gave up 5 bases and J gave up 6 bases, with 11 bases separating them. Germline CDR1 is ENHRY and CDR2 is SYGVKD. There are 13 residues in the CDR3. In nucleotides, the CDR3 is TGTGCCATCAGTACAGGTAAAATCAATGAGCAGTTCTTC. Its protein is CAISTGKINEQFF.

The chain couples TRBV21-1 to TRBJ2-7; the D call TRBD1 from the table was never checked on the DNA. TRBV21-1 is a documented pseudogene. This CDR3 has 19 amino acids. The CDR3: CASSRPSFRGRGPSSEQYF. The CDR3 coding sequence is TGTGCCAGCAGCAGGCCCTCCTTTAGGGGGCGAGGGCCCTCCAGCGAGCAGTACTTC.

The chain carries TRBV6-5 and TRBJ1-1; D gene uncertain. CDR1 is MNHEY and CDR2 is SVGAGI in the germline V gene. V lost 0 bases and J 7 bases, leaving 6 bases between the germline ends. This CDR3 comprises 12 residues. CDR3 region: CASSYSTGEAFF. The CDR3 nucleotides are TGTGCCAGCAGTTACTCAACCGGTGAAGCTTTCTTT.

This rearrangement joins TRBV28 to TRBJ1-2, with D unclear. CDR1 and CDR2 from the germline V gene are MDHEN and SYDVKM. Trimming pared 6 bases from V and 8 bases from J, leaving 19 bases between. The CDR3 has 14 amino acids. The CDR3 nucleotides are TGTGCCAGCAGCCTGTCCCCTCTGTCGGGGGGCTACACCTTC. This gives the protein CASSLSPLSGGYTF.

The V and J genes are TRBV5-1 and TRBJ1-1, with D perhaps TRBD1 (5 bases). Germline V gene lookup returns CDR1 SGHRS and CDR2 YFSETQ. The CDR3 totals 13 residues. The V gene lost 7 bases and the J gene lost 3 bases, with 13 bases spanning the gap. CDR3 sequence (DNA): TGCGCCAGCGCAGGGTATTCGGACACTGAAGCTTTCTTT. This sequence encodes CASAGYSDTEAFF.

The genes are TRBV5-1 and TRBJ1-5; D gene ambiguous. Looked up from germline, CDR1 is SGHRS and CDR2 is YFSETQ. V was pared by 0 bases and J by 4 bases, with 8 bases between. This CDR3 comprises 14 residues. In nucleotides, the CDR3 is TGCGCCAGCAGCTTGGGTCCGGGTAATCAGCCCCAGCATTTT. This codes for CASSLGPGNQPQHF.

There are a few counts of this clone. The chain joins TRBV5-1 to TRBJ1-1, with D possibly being TRBD1 (6 bases). Per germline, CDR1 SGHRS and CDR2 YFSETQ. This CDR3 comprises 15 residues. Trimming took off 2 bases at V and 4 bases at J, with 15 bases between the two ends. The CDR3 nucleotides read TGCGCCAGCAGCTTTGAGGGGGTAAGGGGCACTGAAGCTTTCTTT. Amino acid sequence: CASSFEGVRGTEAFF.

This clone showed up just a few times. The chain combines TRBV30 with TRBJ1-2, with a weak D call TRBD1 (5 bases). The CDR3 sequence is 16 residues long. Germline V CDR1 and CDR2: GTSNPN, SVGIG (reference sequence). V was pared by 4 bases and J by 3 bases, with 21 bases between. The CDR3 loop is CAWNYGGGPGDYGYTF. Here the CDR3 DNA reads TGTGCCTGGAATTACGGGGGGGGACCGGGAGACTATGGCTACACCTTC.

The chain carries TRBV5-1 and TRBJ2-1; 7 bases align to TRBD1. Trimming at V came to 3 bases and at J to 4 bases, leaving 7 bases not matched to a gene. The CDR3 length is 15 residues. Germline V CDR1 and CDR2: SGHRS, YFSETQ. Here the CDR3 reads CASSWDSPLYNEQFF. The CDR3 nucleotides read TGCGCCAGCAGCTGGGACAGCCCTCTTTACAATGAGCAGTTCTTC. The variable domain in full, with the rest retrieved from reference TRBV5-1 and TRBJ2-1, is KAGVTQTPRYLIKTRGQQVTLSCSPISGHRSVSWYQQTPGQGLQFLFEYFSETQRNKGNFPGRFSGRQFSNSRSEMNVSTLELGDSALYLCASSWDSPLYNEQFFGPGTRLTVL.

The chain carries TRBV12-2 and TRBJ1-1. TRBV12-2 is shown as a pseudogene. There are 14 residues in the CDR3. The CDR3 region is CASRPPGGCTEAFF. The CDR3 DNA follows: TGTGCAAGTCGCCCCCCCGGGGGATGCACTGAAGCTTTCTTT.

This chain uses TRBV27 with TRBJ2-1; a weak D match, TRBD2 (6 bases). From germline, CDR1 is MNHEY and CDR2 SMNVEV (reference sequence). The CDR3 length is 15 residues. V was shortened by 2 bases and J by 4 bases, with 12 bases between the two germline ends. Here the CDR3 reads CASSLGGRNYNEQFF. CDR3 nucleotide sequence: TGTGCCAGCAGTTTAGGTGGGAGGAATTACAATGAGCAGTTCTTC.

The rearrangement joins TRBV11-3 to TRBJ2-7; no reliable D call. V gave up 3 bases and J gave up 3 bases, with 6 bases separating them. CDR3 length: 12 amino acids. The germline gives CDR1 SGHNT, CDR2 YENEEA. The chain's CDR3 is CASSFANYEQYF. The CDR3 nucleotides read TGTGCCAGCAGCTTTGCGAACTACGAGCAGTACTTC. Using reference TRBV11-3 and TRBJ2-7 for the parts outside the CDR3, the full variable domain is EAGVVQSPRYKIIEKKQPVAFWCNPISGHNTLYWYLQNLGQGPELLIRYENEEAVDDSQLPKDRFSAERLKGVDSTLKIQPAELGDSAVYLCASSFANYEQYFGPGTRLTVT.

For this clone: In the same sample, other DNA sequences code for this CDR3. J is TRBJ1-2 and V is TRBV14; 7 bases match TRBD1. Trimming took 4 bases from V and 4 from J; bases not matched to a gene: 3. The CDR3 is made up of 13 amino acids. CDR1 and CDR2 from the germline V gene are SGHDN and FVKESK. The CDR3, as DNA: TGTGCCAGCAGCCCGGGACAGAGCTATGGCTACACCTTC. The encoded protein is CASSPGQSYGYTF.

This rearrangement joins TRBV29-1 to TRBJ2-1, with TRBD2 matching 7 bases. CDR1 SQVTM and CDR2 ANQGSEA come from the germline V gene. This CDR3 spans 15 amino acids. V shed 7 bases and J 0 bases; nucleotides not matched to a gene: 9. The CDR3 loop is CSAAPSGSSYNEQFF. CDR3 sequence (DNA): TGCAGCGCTGCTCCTAGCGGAAGCTCCTACAATGAGCAGTTCTTC.

The chain uses TRBV9 and TRBJ2-7; 8 bases map to TRBD2. The V gene's germline CDR1 is SGDLS and CDR2 YYNGEE. V shed 0 bases, J shed 1 base, and the junction held 3 bases outside the gene matches. This CDR3 has 15 residues. In DNA, the CDR3 is TGTGCCAGCAGCGTAGAAAGCGGGAGTTCCTACGAGCAGTACTTC. It yields the protein CASSVESGSSYEQYF.

V and J are TRBV28 and TRBJ2-1; D gene unclear. The CDR3 extends over 19 amino acids. Germline V gene lookup returns CDR1 MDHEN and CDR2 SYDVKM. Trimming left V 4 bases short and J 0 bases short, with 22 bases between. CDR3 DNA: TGTGCCAGCAGTTCCCCTGGGCAAGCCCCTATTAGCTCCTACAATGAGCAGTTCTTC. Amino acid sequence: CASSSPGQAPISSYNEQFF. Together with reference TRBV28 and TRBJ2-1, the CDR3 gives the full variable domain: DVKVTQSSRYLVKRTGEKVFLECVQDMDHENMFWYRQDPGLGLRLIYFSYDVKMKEKGDIPEGYSVSREKKERFSLILESASTNQTSMYLCASSSPGQAPISSYNEQFFGPGTRLTVL.

The J gene is TRBJ1-1, the V gene TRBV29-1; the D gene is possibly TRBD1 (5 bases). V was trimmed by 6 bases and J by 1 base, leaving 12 bases between them. This CDR3 region has 13 residues. The germline V gene has CDR1 SQVTM and CDR2 ANQGSEA. CDR3 amino acids: CSVAFQGNTEAFF. CDR3 bases: TGCAGCGTGGCCTTTCAGGGGAACACTGAAGCTTTCTTT. Supplemented by reference TRBV29-1 and TRBJ1-1, the full variable domain reads SAVISQKPSRDICQRGTSLTIQCQVDSQVTMMFWYRQQPGQSLTLIATANQGSEATYESGFVIDKFPISRPNLTFSTLTVSNMSPEDSSIYLCSVAFQGNTEAFFGQGTRLTVV.

This chain joins TRBV28 and TRBJ1-1; D may be TRBD1 (5 bases). Germline CDR1 is MDHEN and CDR2 is SYDVKM. Between the trimmed V and J ends, which lost 2 bases and 10 bases, there was a span of 14 bases. This CDR3 comprises 13 residues. The CDR3 reads CASSLRRGDGAFF. The DNA for the CDR3 is TGTGCCAGCAGTTTACGTCGGGGGGATGGAGCTTTCTTT.

CDR3 DNA: TGTGCCAGCAGCCCCTCGAGGGGGAATCAGCCCCAGCATTTT. Translated: CASSPSRGNQPQHF. The chain joins TRBV6-5 to TRBJ1-5; the D gene is possibly TRBD1 (6 bases). Germline loops: CDR1 MNHEY, CDR2 SVGAGI. The CDR3 sequence is 14 residues long. The ends were cut back, 6 bases at V and 4 bases at J, with 13 bases in the middle.